These T cell receptor beta chains were read from a single sample in a study of T-cell reconstitution after alpha-beta-depleted transplantation in children. TCRdb itself ran the PCR reads through MiXCR, one entry per CDR3 protein. Seen here are hundreds of thousands of distinct CDR3 sequences, roughly 13% observed once, and the top ten hold over 2%. The sequencing here drew on PBMCs, mostly from graft donor cells, taken 360 days after TCRalphabeta/CD19-depleted stem cell transplant. These receptors were taken from a male patient younger than 18 who had a stem cell transplant for acute myeloid leukemia, so the T cells may come from the graft donor. Each CDR3 is given with its conserved first and last residue. D genes are given only for firm matches.

15	TRBV6-2/TRBV6-3	TRBJ1-4	NA	CASSYKRQENEKLFF
15	TRBV5-1	TRBJ2-7	NA	CASSLGQARSYEQYF
15	TRBV5-1	TRBJ2-2	TRBD2	CASSPTSANTGELFF
15	TRBV20-1	TRBJ1-5	NA	CSARAPGRSNQPQHF
14	TRBV27	TRBJ2-5	NA	CASSFGGSKETQYF
15	TRBV7-9	TRBJ2-7	TRBD2	CASSLEREASYEQYF
16	TRBV7-6	TRBJ2-2	NA	CASSLARGANTGELFF
17	TRBV5-6	TRBJ2-5	TRBD2	CASSLMTGTSGRATQYF
13	TRBV5-1	TRBJ1-1	TRBD1	CASSSGTGHEAFF
17	TRBV11-1	TRBJ2-5	TRBD1	CASSSIWTGTIEVAQYF
23	TRBV7-3	TRBJ2-1	NA	CASSLRTFSQLGGGLRTYNEQFF
13	TRBV29-1	TRBJ2-1	NA	CSVDTRGRRGQFF
14	TRBV12-3/TRBV12-4	TRBJ2-5	TRBD1	CASSPGQGAETQYF
16	TRBV4-2	TRBJ2-7	NA	CASSQEWGSQAYEQYF
19	TRBV20-1	TRBJ2-1	TRBD2	CSAREGKTRLAGGGNEQFF